This is a list of T cell receptor beta chains from one sample in a study of identical twins. MiXCR was run by TCRdb on the 5' RACE reads, yielding one entry per CDR3 protein. The repertoire consists of under 300,000 distinct CDR3 sequences, with about 13% occurring once and the leading ten covering about 3.9%. Another study also made use of these data, one on yellow fever vaccine responses in identical twins.

The sample taken for sequencing was memory (CD45RO+) T cells sorted from blood. These receptors all stem from a woman aged 18-30 years in good health. Each CDR3 is given with its conserved first and last residue. The order of the fields is J gene, V gene, CDR3 protein.

TRBJ1-1 TRBV15 CATSRAQRETEAFF
TRBJ2-3 TRBV28 CASKTGGTDTQYF
TRBJ1-5 TRBV20-1 CSASENPNQPQHF
TRBJ2-6 TRBV7-9 CASQTTSGANVLTF
TRBJ2-5 TRBV10-2 CASSETEQETQYF
TRBJ2-7 TRBV19 CASSQGGGFSYEQYF
TRBJ1-2 TRBV2 CASTRQGNYGYTF
TRBJ2-3 TRBV15 CATSRDLAGADTQYF
TRBJ2-7 TRBV4-2 CASGKVDTLYEQYF
TRBJ1-6 TRBV19 CASSEGGSSPLHF
TRBJ2-3 TRBV20-1 CSATASTDTQYF
TRBJ2-3 TRBV6-4 CASSEGAGVNTDTQYF
TRBJ2-3 TRBV7-9 CASSLASTDYTDTQYF
TRBJ2-2 TRBV28 CASSSQTSGSTGELFF
TRBJ2-1 TRBV11-2 CASSPRISWAGGTMTQFF
TRBJ2-2 TRBV5-6 CASSSGRQTGELFF
TRBJ2-3 TRBV12-3/TRBV12-4 CASSLGSSGSRDTQYF
TRBJ2-7 TRBV4-3 CASSQEMSSSYEQYF
TRBJ2-1 TRBV7-2 CASSLFISEDEQFF